This T cell receptor beta chain was identified during a study of cytomegalovirus exposure and HLA in healthy donors. This CDR3 is 14 amino acids long. The V gene's germline CDR1 is MNHEY and CDR2 SMNVEV (reference sequence). After removal of 5 bases from V and 0 bases from J, the junction contained 3 bases not matched to a gene. The PCR used 60 Vbeta and 13 Jbeta primers. This table comes from immunoSEQ multiplex PCR, and its TCRdb copy is limited to in-frame clones, with some not included. In all, the sample yields about 130,000 clones. Sequenced sample: PBMCs. This chain joins TRBV27 and TRBJ2-7; 8 bases line up with TRBD1. This clonotype was sampled from a man aged 25-45 years in good health and CMV-seronegative. In DNA form, the CDR3 reads TGTGCCAGCAGTCTCAGGGGGCTCTCCTACGAGCAGTACTTC. This sequence encodes CASSLRGLSYEQYF.